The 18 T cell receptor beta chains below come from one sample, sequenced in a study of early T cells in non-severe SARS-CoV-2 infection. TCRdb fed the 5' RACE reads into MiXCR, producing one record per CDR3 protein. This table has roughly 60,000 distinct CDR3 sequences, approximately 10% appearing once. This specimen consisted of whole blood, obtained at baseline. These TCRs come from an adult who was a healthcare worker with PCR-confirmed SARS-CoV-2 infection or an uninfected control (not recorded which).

In DNA, the CDR3 is TGTGCCAGCAGCTTATCGGTAAAGGGCACTGAAGCTTTCTTT. Protein sequence: CASSLSVKGTEAFF. This sequence joins TRBV7-9 and TRBJ1-1; no reliable D call. Germline V CDR1 and CDR2: SEHNR, FQNEAQ (reference sequence). Trimming removed 2 bases at V and 4 bases at J, with 11 bases between. CDR3 size: 14 residues.

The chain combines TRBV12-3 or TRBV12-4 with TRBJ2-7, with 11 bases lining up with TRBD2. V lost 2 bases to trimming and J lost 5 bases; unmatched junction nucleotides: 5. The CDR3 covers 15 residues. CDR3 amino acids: CASSLPGLAAHEQYF. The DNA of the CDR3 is TGTGCCAGCAGTTTACCGGGACTAGCGGCCCACGAGCAGTACTTC.

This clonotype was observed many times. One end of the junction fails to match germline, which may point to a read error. CDR3 sequence reads: CASSRGGQNSEAFF. The CDR3 DNA follows: TGTGCCAGCAGCCGAGGCGGACAAAACAGTGAAGCTTTCTTT. The V call is TRBV6-6, the J call TRBJ1-1, with D perhaps TRBD1 (5 bases). CDR1 and CDR2 from the germline V gene are MNHNY and SVGAGI (reference sequence). The CDR3 totals 14 residues.

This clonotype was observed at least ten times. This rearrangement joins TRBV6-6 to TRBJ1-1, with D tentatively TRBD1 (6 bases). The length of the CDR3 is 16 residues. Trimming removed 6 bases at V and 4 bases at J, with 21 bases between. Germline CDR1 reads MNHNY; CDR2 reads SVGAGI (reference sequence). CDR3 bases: TGTGCCAGCAGCCGTACCTCACTCAGGGGCGGCACTGAAGCTTTCTTT. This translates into CASSRTSLRGGTEAFF.

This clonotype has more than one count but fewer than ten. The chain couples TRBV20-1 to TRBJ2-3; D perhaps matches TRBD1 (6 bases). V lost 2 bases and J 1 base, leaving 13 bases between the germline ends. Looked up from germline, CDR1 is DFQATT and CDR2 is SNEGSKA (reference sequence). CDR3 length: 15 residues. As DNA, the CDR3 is TGCAGTGCTAGAAGAAACAGGGCCCGCACAGATACGCAGTATTTT. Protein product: CSARRNRARTDTQYF.

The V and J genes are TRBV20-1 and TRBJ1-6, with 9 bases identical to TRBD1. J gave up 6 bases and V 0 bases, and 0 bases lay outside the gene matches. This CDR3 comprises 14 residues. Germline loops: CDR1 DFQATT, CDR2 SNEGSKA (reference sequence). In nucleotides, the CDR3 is TGCAGTGCTAGAGAGACAGGGGGTAATTCACCCCTCCACTTT. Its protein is CSARETGGNSPLHF.

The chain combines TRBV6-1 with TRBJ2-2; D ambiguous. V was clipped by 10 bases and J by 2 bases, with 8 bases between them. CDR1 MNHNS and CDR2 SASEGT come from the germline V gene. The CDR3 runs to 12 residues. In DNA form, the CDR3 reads TGTGCCACCTTAAAAAACACCGGGGAGCTGTTTTTT. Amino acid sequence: CATLKNTGELFF.

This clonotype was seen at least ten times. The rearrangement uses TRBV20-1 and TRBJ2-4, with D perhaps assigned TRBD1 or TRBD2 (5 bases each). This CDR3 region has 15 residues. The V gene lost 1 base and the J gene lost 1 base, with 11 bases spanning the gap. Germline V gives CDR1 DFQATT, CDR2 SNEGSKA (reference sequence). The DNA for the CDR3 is TGCAGTGCTAGAGTCGCCAGGGAGGCCAAAAACATTCAGTACTTC. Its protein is CSARVAREAKNIQYF.

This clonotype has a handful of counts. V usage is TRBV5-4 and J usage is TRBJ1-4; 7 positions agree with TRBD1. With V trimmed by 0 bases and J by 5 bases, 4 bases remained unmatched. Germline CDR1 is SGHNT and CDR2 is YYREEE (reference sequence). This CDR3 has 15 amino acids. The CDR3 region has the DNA TGTGCCAGCAGCTTGGCGCCAGGGGGGAATGAAAAACTGTTTTTT. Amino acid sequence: CASSLAPGGNEKLFF.

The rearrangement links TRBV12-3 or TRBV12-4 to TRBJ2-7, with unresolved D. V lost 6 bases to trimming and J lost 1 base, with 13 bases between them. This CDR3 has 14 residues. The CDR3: CASRHGRLSYEQYF. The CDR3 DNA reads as TGTGCCAGCAGGCATGGACGGTTGTCCTACGAGCAGTACTTC.

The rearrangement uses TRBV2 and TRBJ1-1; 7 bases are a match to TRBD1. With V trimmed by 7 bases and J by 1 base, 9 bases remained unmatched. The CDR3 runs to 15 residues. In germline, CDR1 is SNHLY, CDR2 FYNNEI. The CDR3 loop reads CASNRQGSPNTEAFF. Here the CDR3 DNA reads TGTGCCAGCAACCGACAGGGTTCCCCGAACACTGAAGCTTTCTTT.

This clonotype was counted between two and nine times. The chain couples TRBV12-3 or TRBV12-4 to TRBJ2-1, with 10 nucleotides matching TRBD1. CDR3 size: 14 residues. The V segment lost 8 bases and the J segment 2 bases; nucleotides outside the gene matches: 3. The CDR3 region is CASGGTGAYNEQFF. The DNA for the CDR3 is TGTGCCAGCGGGGGGACAGGGGCCTACAATGAGCAGTTCTTC.

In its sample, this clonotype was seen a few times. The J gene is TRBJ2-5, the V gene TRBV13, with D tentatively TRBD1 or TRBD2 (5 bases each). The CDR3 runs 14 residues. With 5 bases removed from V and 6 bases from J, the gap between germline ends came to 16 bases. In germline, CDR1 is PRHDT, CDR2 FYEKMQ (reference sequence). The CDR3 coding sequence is TGTGCCAGCAGCACCACGACCGGGACCCAGACCCAGTACTTC. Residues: CASSTTTGTQTQYF.

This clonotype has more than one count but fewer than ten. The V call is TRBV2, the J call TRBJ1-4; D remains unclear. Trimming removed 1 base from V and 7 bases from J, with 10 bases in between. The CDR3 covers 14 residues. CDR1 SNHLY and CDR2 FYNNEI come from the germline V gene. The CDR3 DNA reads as TGTGCCAGCAGTGAAGTTCTCCCGGGTGAAAAACTGTTTTTT. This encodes CASSEVLPGEKLFF.

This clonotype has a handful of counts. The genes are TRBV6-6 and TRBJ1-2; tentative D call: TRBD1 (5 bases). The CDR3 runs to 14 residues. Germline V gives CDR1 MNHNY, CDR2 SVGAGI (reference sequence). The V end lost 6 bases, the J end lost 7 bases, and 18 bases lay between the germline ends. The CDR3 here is CASREMEGYAGYTF. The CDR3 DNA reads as TGTGCCAGCAGGGAGATGGAGGGGTACGCTGGCTACACCTTC.

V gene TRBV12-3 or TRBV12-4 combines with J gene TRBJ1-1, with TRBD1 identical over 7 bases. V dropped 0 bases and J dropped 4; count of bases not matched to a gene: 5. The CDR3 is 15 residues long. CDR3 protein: CASSLANRGPTEAFF. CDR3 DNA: TGTGCCAGCAGTTTAGCGAACAGGGGTCCCACTGAAGCTTTCTTT.

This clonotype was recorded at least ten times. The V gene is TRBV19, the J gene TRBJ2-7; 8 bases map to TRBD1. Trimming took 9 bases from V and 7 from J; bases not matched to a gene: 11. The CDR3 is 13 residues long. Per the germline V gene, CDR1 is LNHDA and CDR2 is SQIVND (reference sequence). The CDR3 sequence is CASRQGSGGEQYF. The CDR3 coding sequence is TGTGCCAGCAGACAGGGGAGCGGAGGAGAGCAGTACTTC.

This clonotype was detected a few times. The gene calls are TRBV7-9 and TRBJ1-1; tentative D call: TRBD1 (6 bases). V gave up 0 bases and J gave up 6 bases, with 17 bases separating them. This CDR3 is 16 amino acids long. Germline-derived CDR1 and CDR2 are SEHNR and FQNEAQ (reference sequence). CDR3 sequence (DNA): TGTGCCAGCAGCTTAGCGGACAGACTTTCGGACGCTGAAGCTTTCTTT. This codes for CASSLADRLSDAEAFF.